This TCR beta chain came from a study of shared T cell receptors in the human thymus. Germline-derived CDR1 and CDR2 are SGHRS and YFSETQ. The ends were cut back, 4 bases at V and 1 base at J, with 11 bases in the middle. The CDR3 totals 15 residues. TCRdb's table, derived via immunoSEQ multiplex PCR, lists solely in-frame clones and lacks some. The sample comprises 630,000 or so clones, 87% of which are singletons, and approximately 0.0097% rests with the top ten. This same sample was also part of a study on human thymus T cells.

This receptor was identified in a boy less than two years old with a congenital heart defect. The chain couples TRBV5-1 to TRBJ2-2, with D perhaps TRBD1 (5 bases). The specimen sequenced was thymocytes. In DNA, the CDR3 is TGCGCCAGCAGCCCTGAAGACAGGAACACCGGGGAGCTGTTTTTT. Its protein product is CASSPEDRNTGELFF.